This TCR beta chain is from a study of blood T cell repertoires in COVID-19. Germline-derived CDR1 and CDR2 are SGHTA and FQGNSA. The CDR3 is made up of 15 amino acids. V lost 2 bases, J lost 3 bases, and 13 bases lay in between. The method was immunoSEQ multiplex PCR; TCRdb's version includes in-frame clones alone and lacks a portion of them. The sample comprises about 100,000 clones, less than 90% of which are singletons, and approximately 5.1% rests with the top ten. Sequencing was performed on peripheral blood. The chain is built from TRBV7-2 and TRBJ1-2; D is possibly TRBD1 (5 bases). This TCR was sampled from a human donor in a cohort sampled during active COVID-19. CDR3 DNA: TGTGCCAGCAGCTTACGGCCGGACAAGGACTATGGCTACACCTTC. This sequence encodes CASSLRPDKDYGYTF.